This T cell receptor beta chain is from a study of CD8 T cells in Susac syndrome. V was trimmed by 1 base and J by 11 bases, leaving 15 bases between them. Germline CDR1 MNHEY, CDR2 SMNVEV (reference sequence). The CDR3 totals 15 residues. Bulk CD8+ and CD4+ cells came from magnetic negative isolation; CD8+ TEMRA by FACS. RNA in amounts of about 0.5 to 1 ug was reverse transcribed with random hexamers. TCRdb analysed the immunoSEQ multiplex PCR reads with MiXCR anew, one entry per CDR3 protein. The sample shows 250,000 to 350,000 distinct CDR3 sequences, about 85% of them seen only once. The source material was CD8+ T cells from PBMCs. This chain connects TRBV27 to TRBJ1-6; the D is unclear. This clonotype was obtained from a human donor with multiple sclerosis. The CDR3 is CASSLYQEGSPPLHF. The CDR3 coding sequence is TGTGCCAGCAGTTTATATCAGGAAGGCTCGCCACCCCTCCACTTT.